This T cell receptor (beta chain) stems from a study of monozygotic twins with inflammatory bowel disease. TCRdb processed the 5' RACE reads again and assigns one entry to each CDR3 protein, with no DNA. The sample table includes about 380,000 distinct CDR3 sequences. Sequenced input: blood. The clonotype originates from a human donor with ulcerative colitis or Crohn's disease, or a healthy co-twin of an affected twin (not recorded which).

CDR3: CSAREATGNTGELFF. This chain uses TRBV20-1 with TRBJ2-2; TCRdb names TRBD1, which stays unverified in the absence of DNA. Germline V gene sequence: CDR1 DFQATT, CDR2 SNEGSKA (reference sequence). The CDR3 spans 15 residues.